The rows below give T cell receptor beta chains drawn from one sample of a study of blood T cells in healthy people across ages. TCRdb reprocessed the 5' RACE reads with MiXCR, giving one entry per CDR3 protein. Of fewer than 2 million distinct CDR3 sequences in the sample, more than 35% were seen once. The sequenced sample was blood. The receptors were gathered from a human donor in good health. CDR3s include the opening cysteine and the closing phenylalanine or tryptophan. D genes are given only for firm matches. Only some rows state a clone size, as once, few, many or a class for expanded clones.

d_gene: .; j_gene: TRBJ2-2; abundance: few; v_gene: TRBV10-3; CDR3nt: TGTGCCATCTGGACAGAACTGACCGGGGAGCTGTTTTTT; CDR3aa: CAIWTELTGELFF
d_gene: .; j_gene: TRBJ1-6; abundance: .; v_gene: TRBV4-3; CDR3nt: TGCGCCAGCAGCCAGGCGAGGGGCAGGGCCTATAATTCACCCCTCCACTTT; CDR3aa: CASSQARGRAYNSPLHF
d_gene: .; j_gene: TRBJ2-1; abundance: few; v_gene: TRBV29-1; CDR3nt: TGCAGCGGAGCTGAGGTTAGCTCCTACAATGAGCAGTTCTTC; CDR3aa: CSGAEVSSYNEQFF
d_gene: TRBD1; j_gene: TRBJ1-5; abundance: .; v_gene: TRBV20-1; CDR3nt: TGCAGTGCTACTTCAGGGGGCGTGCAGCCCCAGCATTTT; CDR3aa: CSATSGGVQPQHF
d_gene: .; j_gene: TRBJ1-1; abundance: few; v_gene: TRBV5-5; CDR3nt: TGTGCCAGCAGCATACATATTAACACACCGGAAGCTTTCTTT; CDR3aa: CASSIHINTPEAFF
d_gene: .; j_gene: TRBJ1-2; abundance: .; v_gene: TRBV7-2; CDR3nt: TGTGCCAGCAGCCGTGGGGGGGTTGATGGCTACACCTTC; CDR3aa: CASSRGGVDGYTF
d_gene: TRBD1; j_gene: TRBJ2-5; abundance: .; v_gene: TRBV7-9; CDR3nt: TGTGCCAGCAGCCTGTCGACAGGGGAGACAGAGACCCAGTACTTC; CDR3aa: CASSLSTGETETQYF
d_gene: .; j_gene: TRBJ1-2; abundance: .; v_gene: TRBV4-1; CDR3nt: TGCGCCAGCAGCCAAGAATACCTAAACTATGGCTACACCTTC; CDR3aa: CASSQEYLNYGYTF
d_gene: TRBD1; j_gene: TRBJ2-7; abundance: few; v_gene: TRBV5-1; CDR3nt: TGCGCCAGCAGCATCTTTCCCGGGACAGGGGATTACGAGCAGTACTTC; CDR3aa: CASSIFPGTGDYEQYF
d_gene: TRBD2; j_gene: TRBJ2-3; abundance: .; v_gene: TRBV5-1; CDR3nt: TGCGCCAGCAGCAGGAGGGAGGGGTGGAGTAGTCCAGATACGCAGTATTTT; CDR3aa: CASSRREGWSSPDTQYF
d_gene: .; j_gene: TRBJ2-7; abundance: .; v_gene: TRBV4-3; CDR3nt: TGCGCCAGCAGCCAAGTACATCAGAGCTCCTACGAGCAGTACTTC; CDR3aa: CASSQVHQSSYEQYF
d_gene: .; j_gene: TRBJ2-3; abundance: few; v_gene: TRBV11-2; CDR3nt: TGTGCCAGCAGCTTCCACAGAAGCACAGATACGCAGTATTTT; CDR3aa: CASSFHRSTDTQYF